This is a list of T cell receptor beta chains from one sample in a study. TCRdb reprocessed the 5' RACE reads via MiXCR and lists one record per CDR3 protein. The sample shows 25,000 to 40,000 distinct CDR3 sequences, roughly 24% of them seen only once. The specimen sequenced was memory CD4+ T cells sorted from blood. The receptor source for this set is a female donor with breast cancer. Each CDR3 is given without its conserved first and last residue. Fields, in order: CDR3 protein, V gene.

cdr3_aa: ATSRPAGLRTGELF
v_call: TRBV15

cdr3_aa: ASSEALLNRGQGVNEQF
v_call: TRBV6-1

cdr3_aa: ASQTGTSTDTQY
v_call: TRBV5-1

cdr3_aa: SSLANEQF
v_call: TRBV7-9

cdr3_aa: SASAPWWCVLT
v_call: TRBV20-1

cdr3_aa: ASSQDRRLALYEQY
v_call: TRBV4-1

cdr3_aa: ASSLRAHNQPQH
v_call: TRBV27

cdr3_aa: ASSTGVNYGYT
v_call: TRBV6-2/TRBV6-3

cdr3_aa: ASKGETRVLT
v_call: TRBV6-1

cdr3_aa: ASSDGTTIETQY
v_call: TRBV28

cdr3_aa: ASSLKKGEGNTGELF
v_call: TRBV5-1

cdr3_aa: ASESRAGEGQETQY
v_call: TRBV10-3

cdr3_aa: ASSWTSGDAYEQY
v_call: TRBV7-8

cdr3_aa: ASSSTRGNTEAF
v_call: TRBV7-3

cdr3_aa: AISPSSNQPQH
v_call: TRBV10-3

cdr3_aa: AGSVVQASTDTQY
v_call: TRBV9

cdr3_aa: AIRSGGTRVF
v_call: TRBV6-2/TRBV6-3

cdr3_aa: ASSLDPGTAYEQY
v_call: TRBV5-5

cdr3_aa: ASSVGDSNQPQH
v_call: TRBV9

cdr3_aa: ASSHRQGTVGNQPQH
v_call: TRBV2

cdr3_aa: ASSQEGRVGQPQH
v_call: TRBV4-1

cdr3_aa: ASSRLPDSYEQY
v_call: TRBV25-1

cdr3_aa: ASSLRHYYGYT
v_call: TRBV4-2

cdr3_aa: ASSPTSYNEQF
v_call: TRBV5-1

cdr3_aa: ASSFSSGDTQY
v_call: TRBV7-3

cdr3_aa: ASSYGFSYEQY
v_call: TRBV6-5

cdr3_aa: ASSLGFRINEQF
v_call: TRBV7-2

cdr3_aa: ASSPTPTGSTGANVLT
v_call: TRBV7-3

cdr3_aa: ATSSGQNTGELF
v_call: TRBV15

cdr3_aa: ASSWSVVSDTQY
v_call: TRBV7-9

cdr3_aa: ASSPERQIGEQY
v_call: TRBV12-3/TRBV12-4

cdr3_aa: ASRGGVPNTGELF
v_call: TRBV5-6

cdr3_aa: ASSFLTGEEQF
v_call: TRBV5-1

cdr3_aa: ASSLEGTGDPSSYEQY
v_call: TRBV13

cdr3_aa: ATGISNEQF
v_call: TRBV3-1

cdr3_aa: ASSLGQQVYQETQY
v_call: TRBV5-6

cdr3_aa: ASSYSFGRENIQY
v_call: TRBV6-7

cdr3_aa: AWTGTGSAGELF
v_call: TRBV30

cdr3_aa: ASISTSGGYEQY
v_call: TRBV2

cdr3_aa: ASSYERARNSPLH
v_call: TRBV6-5

cdr3_aa: SAVPDRNSNQPQH
v_call: TRBV20-1

cdr3_aa: ASSLGGVSGNTIY
v_call: TRBV12-3/TRBV12-4

cdr3_aa: ASSYDWDSPQETQY
v_call: TRBV6-2/TRBV6-3

cdr3_aa: ASSPTDRGVYEQY
v_call: TRBV9

cdr3_aa: ASSLRGTMNYEQY
v_call: TRBV27

cdr3_aa: ASSEEGLEGSPLH
v_call: TRBV6-1

cdr3_aa: SARSSGGYEQY
v_call: TRBV20-1

cdr3_aa: ASSLVQAPYEQY
v_call: TRBV7-9

cdr3_aa: ACGDNSYEQY
v_call: TRBV27

cdr3_aa: ASSVDRANQPQH
v_call: TRBV4-2

cdr3_aa: ASSYLGQGTYEQY
v_call: TRBV6-5

cdr3_aa: ASSEVGGMDGHT
v_call: TRBV5-6

cdr3_aa: ASSLRDGGGCT
v_call: TRBV13

cdr3_aa: ASSTPTGETDTQY
v_call: TRBV7-2

cdr3_aa: SAMKDSFSYEQY
v_call: TRBV29-1